These 9 T cell receptor beta chains were sequenced from one sample in a study of T cell repertoires in cytomegalovirus infection. These receptors have no known antigen. MiXCR, applied by TCRdb to the reads, yields one record per CDR3 protein. The sample consists of roughly 860,000 distinct CDR3 sequences, roughly 33% of them appearing once. This specimen was cultured CD8+ T cells from PBMCs, taken from culture after CMV antigen stimulation. Receptor source: a human donor in good health (CMV status not recorded). Some clones in this sample may be carry-over from other donors' samples.

The chain combines TRBV5-4 with TRBJ2-3; 13 nucleotides align to TRBD2. CDR3 length: 17 residues. The J segment lost 5 bases and the V segment lost 4 bases, leaving 10 bases of the junction unmatched. Germline V CDR1 and CDR2: SGHNT, YYREEE (reference sequence). The CDR3 loop is CASSRGLAGAAGDTQYF. In DNA form, the CDR3 reads TGTGCCAGCAGCCGCGGACTAGCGGGGGCCGCGGGAGATACGCAGTATTTT. The full variable domain, its missing parts supplied by reference TRBV5-4 and TRBJ2-3, is ETGVTQSPTHLIKTRGQQVTLRCSSQSGHNTVSWYQQALGQGPQFIFQYYREEENGRGNFPPRFSGLQFPNYSSELNVNALELDDSALYLCASSRGLAGAAGDTQYFGPGTRLTVL.

This chain connects TRBV7-8 to TRBJ2-4; the D gene is possibly TRBD1 (5 bases). Germline assignment: CDR1 SGHVS and CDR2 FQNEAQ. The V end was cut by 5 bases, the J end by 0 bases, with 17 bases between. The CDR3 is 17 residues long. CDR3 in amino acids: CASSPHTGKLAKNIQYF. CDR3 sequence (DNA): TGTGCCAGCAGCCCCCATACAGGAAAACTAGCCAAAAACATTCAGTACTTC.

In its sample, this clonotype was seen a few times. CDR3 sequence: CASSATGGGQPQHF. The CDR3 DNA reads TGTGCCAGCAGCGCAACAGGAGGAGGCCAGCCCCAGCATTTT. The V and J genes are TRBV9 and TRBJ1-5; TRBD1 is a possible D gene (5 bases). The CDR3 is made up of 14 amino acids. Germline V lookup: CDR1 SGDLS, CDR2 YYNGEE. Trimming removed 3 bases at V and 7 bases at J, with 14 bases between.

This sequence joins TRBV6-8 and TRBJ1-6; D uncertain. In germline, CDR1 is MNHGY, CDR2 SAAAGT. The CDR3 covers 13 residues. V dropped 2 bases and J dropped 2 bases, with 1 base sitting between them. In nucleotides, the CDR3 is TGTGCCAGCAGTTACCCCTATAATTCACCCCTCCACTTT. This sequence encodes CASSYPYNSPLHF.

This clonotype was found many times. The gene calls are TRBV7-8 and TRBJ1-6, with D perhaps TRBD1 (6 bases). Germline V CDR1 and CDR2: SGHVS, FQNEAQ. Trimming cost V 1 base and J 12 bases, with 22 bases left between them. The CDR3 consists of 17 residues. The CDR3 DNA follows: TGTGCCAGCAGCTTAGGGGGGGGACCGGACAGTGTCTTACCCCTCCACTTT. It yields the protein CASSLGGGPDSVLPLHF.

The V gene is TRBV27, the J gene TRBJ1-1; D unresolved. Germline CDR1 reads MNHEY; CDR2 reads SMNVEV (reference sequence). Deletions cut 3 bases from V and 7 bases from J, with 12 bases between. The length of the CDR3 is 13 residues. This chain's CDR3 is CASSFGSLSEAFF. The CDR3 DNA reads TGTGCCAGCAGTTTTGGGTCCCTCAGTGAAGCTTTCTTT.

This chain uses TRBV28 with TRBJ2-1; D is perhaps TRBD1 or TRBD2 (5 bases each). Germline CDR1 is MDHEN and CDR2 is SYDVKM. The CDR3 extends over 13 amino acids. The V end lost 8 bases, the J end lost 5 bases, and 13 bases lay between the germline ends. Here the CDR3 reads CASGRDPNNEQFF. The CDR3 region has the DNA TGTGCCAGCGGCCGGGACCCAAACAATGAGCAGTTCTTC.

The rearrangement links TRBV19 to TRBJ2-7, with D possibly being TRBD1 (6 bases). The V gene's germline CDR1 is LNHDA and CDR2 SQIVND (reference sequence). V was shortened by 3 bases and J by 0 bases, with 12 bases between the two germline ends. This CDR3 region has 15 residues. The CDR3 loop is CASSIRDTGSYEQYF. The CDR3 DNA is TGTGCCAGTAGTATTAGGGACACGGGCTCCTACGAGCAGTACTTC.

This clonotype was seen repeatedly, ten times or more. The chain carries TRBV7-9 and TRBJ1-2; no firm D call. The CDR3 has 15 residues. Trimming pared 1 base from V and 1 base from J, leaving 10 bases between. Germline loops: CDR1 SEHNR, CDR2 FQNEAQ (reference sequence). The CDR3 nucleotides are TGTGCCAGCAGCTTAGGTCTCCGGATTAACTATGGCTACACCTTC. This sequence encodes CASSLGLRINYGYTF.